The TCR beta chain under discussion was sequenced for a study of T cell repertoires in cytomegalovirus infection. Study summary: Matching HLA type and CMV infection were both indicated by public TCR beta signatures.

TCRdb ran MiXCR on the reads and lists one entry per CDR3 protein. Of some 400,000 distinct CDR3 sequences in the sample, approximately 33% were seen once. This CDR3 has 17 amino acids. J gave up 9 bases and V 9 bases, and 17 bases lay outside the gene matches. Germline loops: CDR1 MNHGY, CDR2 SAAAGT. Remarks on this clonotype: Its cognate antigen is unknown. This may come from a read error, since a much larger clone is one base off.

Regarding the study as a whole: The response measured ex vivo was dominated by TCR beta clonotypes (HLA-C-restricted and CMV-specific). Summed frequency of public TCR beta families distinguished CMV carriers with the relevant HLA.

The sequenced material came from PBMCs. This receptor was taken from a human donor in good health (CMV status not recorded). Some clones in this sample may be carry-over from other donors' samples. The chain carries TRBV6-8 and TRBJ1-6; 10 nucleotides align to TRBD1. The CDR3 DNA reads TGTGCCAGAATCTCTGACAGGGGGCGAATACGAAGTTCACCCCTCCACTTT. Residues: CARISDRGRIRSSPLHF.